Listed here are 23 T cell receptor beta chains from one sample, sequenced in a study of Graves' ophthalmopathy and Graves' hyperthyroidism. RNA transcripts yielded amplified TCR beta CDR3 regions. HTBI primers were used in a first-round RT-PCR, which preceded a second-round multiplex PCR. TCRdb fed the multiplex PCR reads into MiXCR, producing one record per CDR3 protein. Of around 1.1 million distinct CDR3 sequences in the sample, 35% to 45% were seen once. The sample comprised peripheral blood or thyroid tissue (not recorded which). The origin of the receptors is an adult man with Graves' hyperthyroidism.

CDR3 nucleotides: TGTGCCTGGAGTGTTGATCTCACTGAAGCTTTCTTT. Translating it yields CAWSVDLTEAFF. The genes are TRBV30 and TRBJ1-1; D call uncertain. Germline loops: CDR1 GTSNPN, CDR2 SVGIG (reference sequence). The CDR3 runs to 12 residues. The V gene lost 0 bases and the J gene lost 4 bases, with 6 bases spanning the gap.

In the case of this clonotype: A read error may be the cause here, since a much bigger clone is one base away. The chain uses TRBV20-1 and TRBJ1-2; perhaps TRBD1 as D (6 bases). Germline V lookup: CDR1 DFQATT, CDR2 SNEGSKA (reference sequence). The CDR3 has 14 amino acids. Trimming stripped 3 bases from V and 5 bases from J, with 16 bases between. The CDR3 sequence is CSASRGGVRYGYTF. CDR3 coding DNA: TGCAGTGCTAGCAGGGGTGGAGTTAGGTATGGCTACACCTTC.

Many counts were recorded for this clonotype. This rearrangement joins TRBV10-1 to TRBJ2-2; TRBD1 or TRBD2 may be the D gene (5 bases each). V was clipped by 10 bases and J by 3 bases, with 12 bases between them. In germline, CDR1 is WNHNN, CDR2 SYGVQD (reference sequence). The CDR3 has 13 residues. The CDR3 DNA follows: TGCGCCATTCCGGGACCGTACACCGGGGAGCTGTTTTTT. Translated: CAIPGPYTGELFF.

The chain is built from TRBV9 and TRBJ1-1, with D unresolved. Trimming removed 0 bases from V and 4 bases from J, with 10 bases in between. The CDR3 totals 14 residues. Germline CDR1 and CDR2: SGDLS and YYNGEE. The chain's CDR3 is CASSVDGWGTEAFF. The CDR3 DNA is TGTGCCAGCAGCGTAGACGGTTGGGGCACTGAAGCTTTCTTT. The complete variable domain, with remaining parts taken from reference TRBV9 and TRBJ1-1, reads DSGVTQTPKHLITATGQRVTLRCSPRSGDLSVYWYQQSLDQGLQFLIQYYNGEERAKGNILERFSAQQFPDLHSELNLSSLELGDSALYFCASSVDGWGTEAFFGQGTRLTVV.

This clonotype was counted between two and nine times. The gene calls are TRBV7-9 and TRBJ2-7, with 7 positions matching TRBD1. CDR1 is SEHNR and CDR2 is FQNEAQ in the germline V gene (reference sequence). This CDR3 region has 15 residues. After removal of 6 bases from V and 0 bases from J, the junction contained 8 bases not matched to a gene. The CDR3: CASSRYGTVSYEQYF. The CDR3 DNA reads TGTGCCAGCAGTAGATACGGGACAGTCTCCTACGAGCAGTACTTC. Looking up the rest from reference TRBV7-9 and TRBJ2-7 gives the full variable domain: DTGVSQNPRHKITKRGQNVTFRCDPISEHNRLYWYRQTLGQGPEFLTYFQNEAQLEKSRLLSDRFSAERPKGSFSTLEIQRTEQGDSAMYLCASSRYGTVSYEQYFGPGTRLTVT.

The chain is built from TRBV20-1 and TRBJ2-7; D gene ambiguous. CDR1 is DFQATT and CDR2 is SNEGSKA in the germline V gene (reference sequence). The CDR3 length is 14 residues. Trimming pared 0 bases from V and 0 bases from J, leaving 9 bases between. CDR3 residues: CSARDLSRSYEQYF. CDR3 sequence (DNA): TGCAGTGCTAGAGACTTATCCCGCTCCTACGAGCAGTACTTC.

This clonotype was picked up many times. The CDR3 sequence: CASSPGALDYGYTF. The CDR3 DNA is TGTGCCAGCAGTCCCGGGGCGCTAGACTATGGCTACACCTTC. This chain uses TRBV6-6 with TRBJ1-2, with TRBD1 as a possible D gene (5 bases). CDR1 MNHNY and CDR2 SVGAGI come from the germline V gene (reference sequence). V lost 5 bases to trimming and J lost 3 bases, with 13 bases between them. This CDR3 is built from 14 residues.

The chain recombines TRBV10-3 with TRBJ2-5; 8 nucleotides line up with TRBD1. The V gene end was trimmed by 10 bases and the J gene end by 4 bases; junction bases not matched to a gene: 11. The CDR3 runs 14 residues. The germline gives CDR1 ENHRY, CDR2 SYGVKD. The CDR3 bases are TGTGCCACCTCAGGAGACAGGGGTAGAGAGACCCAGTACTTC. Translation gives CATSGDRGRETQYF.

This clonotype turned up a few times. The chain carries TRBV9 and TRBJ2-7; D is perhaps TRBD1 (6 bases). CDR1 and CDR2 (germline): SGDLS, YYNGEE. The V and J ends lost 4 bases and 1 base respectively, with 15 bases between them. This CDR3 has 15 residues. CDR3 in amino acids: CASSTRDTNSYEQYF. The CDR3 coding sequence is TGTGCCAGCAGCACTCGGGACACCAATTCCTACGAGCAGTACTTC.

The J gene is TRBJ1-2, the V gene TRBV25-1; D uncertain. Trimming took off 7 bases at V and 4 bases at J, with 13 bases between the two ends. Germline V gene lookup returns CDR1 MGHDK and CDR2 SYGVNS. The CDR3 spans 13 residues. CDR3 region: CASKQSGSYGYTF. In DNA form, the CDR3 reads TGTGCCAGCAAACAATCCGGAAGCTATGGCTACACCTTC.

The rearrangement joins TRBV20-1 to TRBJ2-7, with 7 nucleotides matching TRBD2. This CDR3 spans 15 amino acids. Germline assignment: CDR1 DFQATT and CDR2 SNEGSKA (reference sequence). The V gene end was trimmed by 0 bases and the J gene end by 1 base; junction bases not matched to a gene: 6. CDR3 sequence (DNA): TGCAGTGCTAGAGAGCCCGGTAGCGGGTCCTACGAGCAGTACTTC. Protein product: CSAREPGSGSYEQYF.

This clonotype has ten or more counts. This chain uses TRBV5-1 with TRBJ2-2; no clear D. The CDR3 loop spans 15 amino acids. Germline V gives CDR1 SGHRS, CDR2 YFSETQ. V was trimmed by 4 bases and J by 4 bases, leaving 14 bases between them. In nucleotides, the CDR3 is TGCGCCAGCAGCCTCTACGGGTACGGCACCGGGGAGCTGTTTTTT. It yields the protein CASSLYGYGTGELFF.

This clonotype was seen ten or more times. The chain is built from TRBV20-1 and TRBJ2-2, with TRBD1 matching over 12 bases. The CDR3 totals 16 residues. V shed 3 bases and J 4 bases; nucleotides not matched to a gene: 6. Looked up from germline, CDR1 is DFQATT and CDR2 is SNEGSKA (reference sequence). The DNA for the CDR3 is TGCAGTGCTAGTTCACCGGGACAGGGGGCCACCGGGGAGCTGTTTTTT. As protein: CSASSPGQGATGELFF.

This clonotype has more than one count but fewer than ten. This may come from a read error, since a much larger clone is one base off. Since no conserved phenylalanine or tryptophan closes the CDR3, a read error is the likely cause. The J gene is TRBJ1-1, the V gene TRBV29-1, with D unresolved. Germline assignment: CDR1 SQVTM and CDR2 ANQGSEA. The CDR3 consists of 13 residues. Trimming took off 4 bases at V and 1 base at J, with 10 bases between the two ends. The chain's CDR3 is CSVGKLANTEAFV. CDR3 coding DNA: TGCAGCGTTGGAAAATTGGCGAACACTGAAGCTTTCGTT.

Of note for this clonotype: The junction departs from germline at one end; a sequencing error may be responsible. The chain recombines TRBV11-2 with TRBJ1-5, with D possibly matching TRBD1 (5 bases). The germline V gene encodes CDR1 SGHAT and CDR2 FQNNGV. The CDR3 loop spans 14 amino acids. In nucleotides, the CDR3 is TGTACCAGCAGCTTAGATCGGGGGTCCCAGCCCCAGCATTTT. Translated: CTSSLDRGSQPQHF.

The chain couples TRBV10-3 to TRBJ1-1; 7 nucleotides agree with TRBD1. The CDR3 totals 15 residues. Germline CDR1 ENHRY, CDR2 SYGVKD. J gave up 9 bases and V 0 bases, and 10 bases lay outside the gene matches. The CDR3 nucleotides read TGTGCCATCAGTGAGTCGGGGGGTGAGGGGGCCAAAGCTTTCTTT. It codes for CAISESGGEGAKAFF.

This clonotype was seen only a few times. CDR3 sequence: CASSILSTGNQPQHF. The CDR3 bases are TGTGCCAGTAGTATCCTGAGTACGGGCAATCAGCCCCAGCATTTT. The chain has TRBV19 and TRBJ1-5; D is uncertain. Per germline, CDR1 LNHDA and CDR2 SQIVND (reference sequence). V lost 3 bases and J lost 2, with 11 bases in between. CDR3 length: 15 amino acids. Supplemented by reference TRBV19 and TRBJ1-5, the full variable domain reads DGGITQSPKYLFRKEGQNVTLSCEQNLNHDAMYWYRQDPGQGLRLIYYSQIVNDFQKGDIAEGYSVSREKKESFPLTVTSAQKNPTAFYLCASSILSTGNQPQHFGDGTRLSIL.

The sample holds many counts of this clonotype. This rearrangement joins TRBV7-2 to TRBJ2-5, with 14 nucleotides matching TRBD2. Trimming removed 5 bases from V and 11 bases from J; junction bases left unmatched: 7. There are 14 residues in the CDR3. Germline CDR1 SGHTA, CDR2 FQGNSA. The CDR3 coding sequence is TGTGCCAGCAGCCCCGGGACTAGCGGGGGAGGACAGTACTTC. It encodes CASSPGTSGGGQYF.

This clonotype was seen a handful of times. This sequence joins TRBV5-1 and TRBJ1-4; D may be TRBD1 (5 bases). V was shortened by 4 bases and J by 10 bases, with 23 bases between the two germline ends. CDR3 length equals 16 residues. CDR1 and CDR2 (germline): SGHRS, YFSETQ. CDR3 in amino acids: CASSQDSRDVAGKLFF. DNA of the CDR3: TGCGCCAGCAGCCAAGATAGCCGGGACGTAGCTGGAAAACTGTTTTTT.

V gene TRBV24-1 combines with J gene TRBJ2-7; no reliable D call. The J call may not be correct, given that the DNA end is closer to TRBJ2-1. The CDR3 is 15 amino acids. Germline V lookup: CDR1 KGHDR, CDR2 SFDVKD. The CDR3 region is CATSGRWSSYNEQFF. CDR3 in DNA: TGTGCCACCAGTGGCCGGTGGAGCTCCTACAATGAGCAGTTCTTC.

This clonotype was observed a single time. The chain carries TRBV6-2 or TRBV6-3 and TRBJ1-2; no definite D call. The CDR3 spans 13 residues. The V gene lost 2 bases and the J gene lost 6 bases, with 10 bases spanning the gap. Germline CDR1 MNHEY, CDR2 SVGEGT. The CDR3 bases are TGTGCCAGCAGTTACAGTGCCAGCCATGGCTACACCTTC. Translated, it gives CASSYSASHGYTF.

Comments on this clonotype: One base away lies a much larger clone, so this may be a sequencing read error. V usage is TRBV7-9 and J usage is TRBJ2-7; TRBD1 matches at 9 bases. Germline V gene data show CDR1 as SEHNR and CDR2 as FQNEAQ (reference sequence). This CDR3 spans 13 amino acids. V lost 5 bases and J lost 5; bases outside the gene matches: 4. DNA for the CDR3: TGTGCCAGCAGCAACACAGGGGGCGACGAGCAGTACTTC. This sequence encodes CASSNTGGDEQYF.

With regard to this clonotype: This may be a read error, as it is one base from a much larger clone. The genes are TRBV10-3 and TRBJ2-5, with D tentatively TRBD1 or TRBD2 (5 bases each). There are 13 residues in the CDR3. Germline V lookup: CDR1 ENHRY, CDR2 SYGVKD. V lost 8 bases and J lost 0, with 10 bases in between. This CDR3 reads CAIPRDHQETQYF. The CDR3 DNA sequence: TGTGCCATCCCCCGGGACCACCAAGAGACCCAGTACTTC.